The 7 T cell receptor beta chains listed next were all sequenced from one sample in a study of blood T cell repertoires in COVID-19. Sequencing was performed with immunoSEQ multiplex PCR; in TCRdb, only in-frame clones are kept and a portion is missing. The data contain under 350,000 clones, around 85% of them singletons. The specimen sequenced was peripheral blood. All receptors come from a woman in her 70s with acute or convalescent COVID-19.

The chain has TRBV6-5 and TRBJ2-1; 7 positions agree with TRBD1. CDR3 length equals 15 residues. J was trimmed by 7 bases and V by 4 bases; bases with no gene match: 10. Germline V gives CDR1 MNHEY, CDR2 SVGAGI. In nucleotides, the CDR3 is TGTGCCAGCAGTTCACAGGGGTTGTCTTGGAATGAGCAGTTCTTC. Its protein product is CASSSQGLSWNEQFF.

The chain uses TRBV15 and TRBJ2-3; 9 nucleotides agree with TRBD2. CDR3 length: 15 amino acids. The germline V gene encodes CDR1 LNHNV and CDR2 YYDKDF (reference sequence). J lost 5 bases, V lost 5 bases, and 8 bases had no gene match. The CDR3 DNA sequence: TGTGCCACCAGCTCCCTAGCGGGGCAACGAGATACGCAGTATTTT. Protein: CATSSLAGQRDTQYF.

This rearrangement joins TRBV10-3 to TRBJ2-1; 12 bases agree with TRBD2. This CDR3 region has 14 residues. Germline V lookup: CDR1 ENHRY, CDR2 SYGVKD. V dropped 10 bases and J dropped 6; count of bases not matched to a gene: 7. CDR3 sequence: CATALAGGINEQFF. The CDR3 region has the DNA TGTGCCACTGCACTAGCGGGGGGCATCAATGAGCAGTTCTTC.

CDR3 nucleotide sequence: TGTGCCAGCAGCTTGGGGGGCCCTGGTGAGCAGTTCTTC. It translates to CASSLGGPGEQFF. The rearrangement uses TRBV5-4 and TRBJ2-1; weak D call: TRBD1 (5 bases). Trimming removed 0 bases from V and 9 bases from J, with 10 bases in between. There are 13 residues in the CDR3. The germline CDR1 and CDR2 sequences are SGHNT and YYREEE (reference sequence).

Comment on this clone: This same CDR3 is encoded by further DNA sequences in the sample. This chain connects TRBV7-9 to TRBJ1-4; D is ambiguous. Trimming left V 2 bases short and J 4 bases short, with 8 bases between. The CDR3 runs 14 residues. CDR1 SEHNR and CDR2 FQNEAQ come from the germline V gene (reference sequence). As DNA, the CDR3 is TGTGCCAGCAGCTTAACGGGAGTTAATGAAAAACTGTTTTTT. Encoded protein: CASSLTGVNEKLFF.

V gene TRBV5-4 combines with J gene TRBJ2-7, with D possibly TRBD1 on 6 matching bases. V dropped 2 bases and J dropped 6 bases, with 6 bases sitting between them. This CDR3 is built from 11 residues. CDR1 and CDR2 (germline): SGHNT, YYREEE (reference sequence). The DNA of the CDR3 is TGTGCCAGCAGCTTAGGGGGCGAGCAGTACTTC. Amino acids: CASSLGGEQYF.

The chain employs TRBV5-1 and TRBJ2-5; 8 bases are a match to TRBD1. Per germline, CDR1 SGHRS and CDR2 YFSETQ. The length of the CDR3 is 15 residues. V lost 5 bases, J lost 4 bases, and 10 bases stayed unmatched. CDR3 DNA: TGCGCCAGCAGTCGACAGGGGCAGATGCCAGAGACCCAGTACTTC. It translates to CASSRQGQMPETQYF. The full variable domain, rest sourced from reference TRBV5-1 and TRBJ2-5, is KAGVTQTPRYLIKTRGQQVTLSCSPISGHRSVSWYQQTPGQGLQFLFEYFSETQRNKGNFPGRFSGRQFSNSRSEMNVSTLELGDSALYLCASSRQGQMPETQYFGPGTRLLVL.